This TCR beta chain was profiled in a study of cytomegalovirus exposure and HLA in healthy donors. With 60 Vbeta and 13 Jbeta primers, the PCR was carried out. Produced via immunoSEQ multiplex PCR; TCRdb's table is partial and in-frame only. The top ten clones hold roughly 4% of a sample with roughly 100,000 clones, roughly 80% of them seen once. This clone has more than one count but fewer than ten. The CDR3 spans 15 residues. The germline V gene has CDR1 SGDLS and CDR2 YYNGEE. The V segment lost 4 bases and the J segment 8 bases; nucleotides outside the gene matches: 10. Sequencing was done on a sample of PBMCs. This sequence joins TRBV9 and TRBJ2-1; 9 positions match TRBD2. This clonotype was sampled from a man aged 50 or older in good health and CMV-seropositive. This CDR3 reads CASSPRIAGDHEQFF. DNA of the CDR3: TGTGCCAGCAGCCCTCGAATAGCGGGAGATCATGAGCAGTTCTTC.